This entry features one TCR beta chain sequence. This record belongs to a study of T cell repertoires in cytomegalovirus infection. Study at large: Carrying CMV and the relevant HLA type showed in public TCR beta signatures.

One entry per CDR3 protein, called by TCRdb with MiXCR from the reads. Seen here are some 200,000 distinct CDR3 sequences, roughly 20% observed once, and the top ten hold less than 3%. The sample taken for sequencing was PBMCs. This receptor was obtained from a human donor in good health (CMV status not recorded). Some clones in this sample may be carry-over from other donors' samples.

The CDR3 sequence: CASTLTDGAYEQYF. The CDR3, as DNA: TGTGCCAGCACCTTGACCGACGGAGCCTACGAGCAGTACTTC. The chain employs TRBV7-6 and TRBJ2-7; D is undetermined. The ends were cut back, 7 bases at V and 2 bases at J, with 15 bases in the middle. The CDR3 runs 14 residues. Germline CDR1 reads SGHVS; CDR2 reads FNYEAQ. Combining the CDR3 with reference TRBV7-6 and TRBJ2-7 gives the whole variable domain GAGVSQSPRYKVTKRGQDVALRCDPISGHVSLYWYRQALGQGPEFLTYFNYEAQQDKSGLPNDRFSAERPEGSISTLTIQRTEQRDSAMYRCASTLTDGAYEQYFGPGTRLTVT.